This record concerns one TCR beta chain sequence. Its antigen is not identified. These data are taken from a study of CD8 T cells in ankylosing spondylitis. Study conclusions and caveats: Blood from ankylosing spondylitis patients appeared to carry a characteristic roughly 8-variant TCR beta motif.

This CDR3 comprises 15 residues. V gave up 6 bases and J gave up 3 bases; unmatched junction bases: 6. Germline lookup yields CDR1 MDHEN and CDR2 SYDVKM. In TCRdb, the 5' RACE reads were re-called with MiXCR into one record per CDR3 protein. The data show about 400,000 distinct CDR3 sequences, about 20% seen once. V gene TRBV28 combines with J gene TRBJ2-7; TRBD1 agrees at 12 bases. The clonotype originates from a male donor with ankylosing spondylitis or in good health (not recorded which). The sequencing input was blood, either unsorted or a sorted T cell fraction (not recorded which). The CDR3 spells CASREGQGAIYEQYF. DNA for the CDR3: TGTGCCAGCAGAGAGGGACAGGGGGCAATCTACGAGCAGTACTTC.